One sample yielded the 21 T cell receptor beta chains listed below, sequenced in a study of T cell responses to AZD1222 COVID-19 vaccine. Measured with immunoSEQ multiplex PCR; TCRdb has only the in-frame clones, and not every one. The repertoire consists of around 140,000 clones, with around 84% occurring once and the leading ten covering approximately 4.7%. The specimen comprised peripheral blood, sampled 28 days after the second AZD1222 dose. The source of these receptors is an adult who received the AZD1222 COVID-19 vaccine.

The chain is built from TRBV2 and TRBJ2-1; D is uncertain. Germline V gives CDR1 SNHLY, CDR2 FYNNEI. Trimming took off 3 bases at V and 12 bases at J, with 0 bases between the two ends. This CDR3 spans 8 amino acids. For the CDR3, the DNA is TGTGCCAGCAGTGAGCAGTTCTTC. Translating gives CASSEQFF.

This chain connects TRBV28 to TRBJ1-1; TRBD1 might be the D (5 bases). The CDR3 is 14 amino acids. Germline CDR1 MDHEN, CDR2 SYDVKM. The V end lost 3 bases, the J end lost 6 bases, and 14 bases lay between the germline ends. The DNA for the CDR3 is TGTGCCAGCAGTTTCCCCACGGGGGGGGCTGAAGCTTTCTTT. Residues: CASSFPTGGAEAFF.

This sequence joins TRBV12-3 or TRBV12-4 and TRBJ1-1; D not resolved. This CDR3 is built from 12 residues. V was pared by 1 base and J by 6 bases, with 6 bases between. In nucleotides, the CDR3 is TGTGCCAGCAGTTTAGTAGGTCCTGAAGCTTTCTTT. Its translation: CASSLVGPEAFF.

The table lists this clone with a count of one. The chain joins TRBV28 to TRBJ2-1; TRBD2 matches at 13 bases. J was trimmed by 7 bases and V by 5 bases; bases with no gene match: 5. The CDR3 extends over 15 amino acids. CDR1 and CDR2 from the germline V gene are MDHEN and SYDVKM. CDR3 bases: TGTGCCAGCAGTCCTCCGGGACTAGCGGGAAATGAGCAGTTCTTC. Protein product: CASSPPGLAGNEQFF.

This chain connects TRBV5-1 to TRBJ2-5; TRBD2 matches 14 bases. Germline CDR1 reads SGHRS; CDR2 reads YFSETQ. The CDR3 extends over 14 amino acids. V was pared by 4 bases and J by 4 bases, with 0 bases of the junction left unmatched. CDR3 residues: CASSGLAGGETQYF. CDR3 coding DNA: TGCGCCAGCAGCGGACTAGCGGGAGGAGAGACCCAGTACTTC. The full variable domain, rest sourced from reference TRBV5-1 and TRBJ2-5, is KAGVTQTPRYLIKTRGQQVTLSCSPISGHRSVSWYQQTPGQGLQFLFEYFSETQRNKGNFPGRFSGRQFSNSRSEMNVSTLELGDSALYLCASSGLAGGETQYFGPGTRLLVL.

The J gene is TRBJ1-2, the V gene TRBV30, with D unclear. The CDR3 runs 12 residues. The ends were cut back, 5 bases at V and 7 bases at J, with 14 bases in the middle. From germline, CDR1 is GTSNPN and CDR2 SVGIG (reference sequence). The CDR3 reads CAWGGGAGGYTF. The DNA of the CDR3 is TGTGCCTGGGGAGGAGGAGCGGGTGGCTACACCTTC.

The chain recombines TRBV12-3 or TRBV12-4 with TRBJ2-1; tentatively, D is TRBD1 or TRBD2 (5 bases each). Trimming stripped 6 bases from V and 16 bases from J, with 19 bases between. The CDR3 has 12 residues. The DNA for the CDR3 is TGTGCCAGCAGCCGGGGACGACAACTTCACTTCTTC. It translates to CASSRGRQLHFF.

This rearrangement joins TRBV6-5 to TRBJ2-5; D might be TRBD2 (6 bases). This CDR3 is 14 amino acids long. Trimming took off 8 bases at V and 2 bases at J, with 15 bases between the two ends. Germline V gene sequence: CDR1 MNHEY, CDR2 SVGAGI. CDR3 region: CASALRGGQETQYF. CDR3 sequence (DNA): TGTGCCAGCGCACTGCGGGGAGGTCAAGAGACCCAGTACTTC.

CDR3 amino acids: CASSLGQGNTEAFF. The CDR3 DNA reads TGTGCCAGCAGCTTGGGACAGGGGAACACTGAAGCTTTCTTT. The rearrangement uses TRBV11-3 and TRBJ1-1, with 9 bases aligning to TRBD1. V dropped 3 bases and J dropped 1; count of bases not matched to a gene: 0. There are 14 residues in the CDR3. Germline assignment: CDR1 SGHNT and CDR2 YENEEA.

This clone was seen once. The chain employs TRBV10-3 and TRBJ1-4, with TRBD1 as a possible D gene (5 bases). From germline, CDR1 is ENHRY and CDR2 SYGVKD. V lost 5 bases and J lost 0, with 13 bases in between. CDR3 length: 16 residues. CDR3 loop: CAISPRGDATNEKLFF. CDR3 bases: TGTGCCATCAGTCCCCGAGGGGACGCAACTAATGAAAAACTGTTTTTT.

This clone was seen only a few times. The chain couples TRBV9 to TRBJ2-4, with 7 bases fitting TRBD1. V dropped 4 bases and J dropped 1; count of bases not matched to a gene: 8. Germline CDR1 and CDR2: SGDLS and YYNGEE. CDR3 size: 16 residues. The chain's CDR3 is CASSQTGDRAKNIQYF. The CDR3 DNA is TGTGCCAGCAGCCAAACAGGGGATAGGGCCAAAAACATTCAGTACTTC.

The rearrangement links TRBV28 to TRBJ1-2; 10 bases are a match to TRBD1. V lost 3 bases to trimming and J lost 8 bases; unmatched junction nucleotides: 6. This CDR3 is built from 14 residues. The germline gives CDR1 MDHEN, CDR2 SYDVKM. The CDR3 bases are TGTGCCAGCAGTTTCGGGGACAGGGGTGGGGGCTACACCTTC. This codes for CASSFGDRGGGYTF.

The rearrangement uses TRBV25-1 and TRBJ2-5; tentatively, D is TRBD2 (5 bases). This CDR3 spans 11 amino acids. The germline CDR1 and CDR2 sequences are MGHDK and SYGVNS. V was shortened by 4 bases and J by 5 bases, with 5 bases between the two germline ends. CDR3 in DNA: TGTGCCAGCAGTGCGGGGGAGACCCAGTACTTC. Translating it yields CASSAGETQYF.

The count of this clone is one. The genes are TRBV10-3 and TRBJ2-3; TRBD2 matches 7 bases. This CDR3 spans 16 amino acids. The germline gives CDR1 ENHRY, CDR2 SYGVKD. Trimming removed 8 bases from V and 3 bases from J; junction bases left unmatched: 14. The CDR3 sequence: CAIGPPEARETDTQYF. CDR3 nucleotides: TGTGCCATCGGCCCTCCAGAGGCGCGGGAGACAGATACGCAGTATTTT.

This clone was detected once. The rearrangement links TRBV27 to TRBJ1-6; 10 nucleotides line up with TRBD1. CDR3 length equals 14 residues. Trimming took 7 bases from V and 7 from J; bases not matched to a gene: 4. The germline CDR1 and CDR2 sequences are MNHEY and SMNVEV (reference sequence). CDR3 sequence reads: CASTWDRGNSPLHF. In nucleotides, the CDR3 is TGTGCCAGCACCTGGGACAGGGGAAATTCACCCCTCCACTTT.

This chain connects TRBV30 to TRBJ2-1; 14 bases are a match to TRBD2. Germline V gene sequence: CDR1 GTSNPN, CDR2 SVGIG (reference sequence). The length of the CDR3 is 13 residues. With 3 bases clipped from V and 12 bases from J, the junction kept 4 bases outside the gene matches. CDR3 DNA: TGTGCCTGGAGCACCGGGACTAGCGGGAGGCAGTTCTTC. Translating it yields CAWSTGTSGRQFF.

This clone has just one count. The same CDR3 arises from other DNA sequences in this sample as well. This chain connects TRBV30 to TRBJ2-7, with 10 bases aligning to TRBD1. Trimming took 2 bases from V and 4 from J; bases not matched to a gene: 2. The CDR3 extends over 13 amino acids. In germline, CDR1 is GTSNPN, CDR2 SVGIG (reference sequence). The CDR3 DNA sequence: TGTGCCTGGAGTCCGGGACAGGGGTACGAGCAGTACTTC. It specifies CAWSPGQGYEQYF. The entire variable domain, with the rest obtained from reference TRBV30 and TRBJ2-7, is as follows: SQTIHQWPATLVQPVGSPLSLECTVEGTSNPNLYWYRQAAGRGLQLLFYSVGIGQISSEVPQNLSASRPQDRQFILSSKKLLLSDSGFYLCAWSPGQGYEQYFGPGTRLTVT.

The chain has TRBV21-1 and TRBJ1-3; no DNA check was done on the table's D call, TRBD1. TRBV21-1 is assigned pseudogene status. This CDR3 comprises 16 residues. CDR3 in DNA: TGTGCCAGCAGCAAATCCGAACAGGGGGGAGGAAACACCATATATTTT. Translated: CASSKSEQGGGNTIYF.

The rearrangement joins TRBV18 to TRBJ1-2, with 8 bases aligning to TRBD1. V was pared by 6 bases and J by 5 bases, with 5 bases of the junction left unmatched. This CDR3 is 13 amino acids long. Germline V lookup: CDR1 KGHSH, CDR2 LQKENI. CDR3 sequence (DNA): TGTGCCAGCTCCCCAGGACAGGGATATGGCTACACCTTC. It encodes CASSPGQGYGYTF.

This clone was recorded only once. The CDR3 is CASSLGDNYGYTF. In DNA form, the CDR3 reads TGTGCCAGCAGTTTAGGGGACAACTATGGCTACACCTTC. The gene calls are TRBV12-3 or TRBV12-4 and TRBJ1-2; possibly TRBD1 for D (5 bases). V lost 1 base, J lost 2 bases, and 5 bases lay in between. This CDR3 has 13 residues.

Comment on this clone: The identical CDR3 is also encoded by other nucleotide sequences in the sample. The rearrangement joins TRBV27 to TRBJ1-1; D gene unclear. Germline V gene lookup returns CDR1 MNHEY and CDR2 SMNVEV (reference sequence). V was trimmed by 7 bases and J by 4 bases, leaving 7 bases between them. This CDR3 has 11 residues. The CDR3 nucleotides read TGTGCCAGCACAGGTTTCACTGAAGCTTTCTTT. The encoded protein is CASTGFTEAFF.